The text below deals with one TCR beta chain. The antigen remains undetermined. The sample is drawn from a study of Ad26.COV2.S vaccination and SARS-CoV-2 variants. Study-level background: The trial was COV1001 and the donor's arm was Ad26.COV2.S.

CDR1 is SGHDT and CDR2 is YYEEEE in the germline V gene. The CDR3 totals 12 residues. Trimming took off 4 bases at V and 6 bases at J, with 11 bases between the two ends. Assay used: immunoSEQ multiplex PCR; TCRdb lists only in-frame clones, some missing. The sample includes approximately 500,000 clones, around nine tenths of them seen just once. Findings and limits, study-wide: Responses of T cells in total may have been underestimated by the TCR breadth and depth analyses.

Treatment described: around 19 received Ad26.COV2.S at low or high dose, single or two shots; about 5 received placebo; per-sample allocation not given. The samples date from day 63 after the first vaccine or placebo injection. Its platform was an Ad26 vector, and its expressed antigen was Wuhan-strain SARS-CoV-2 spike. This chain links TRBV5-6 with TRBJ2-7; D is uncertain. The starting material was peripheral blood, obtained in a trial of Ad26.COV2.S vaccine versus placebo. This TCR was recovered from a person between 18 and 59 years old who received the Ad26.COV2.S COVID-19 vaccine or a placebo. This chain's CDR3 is CASSGRVREQYF. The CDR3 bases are TGTGCCAGCAGCGGCCGGGTGCGCGAGCAGTACTTC.